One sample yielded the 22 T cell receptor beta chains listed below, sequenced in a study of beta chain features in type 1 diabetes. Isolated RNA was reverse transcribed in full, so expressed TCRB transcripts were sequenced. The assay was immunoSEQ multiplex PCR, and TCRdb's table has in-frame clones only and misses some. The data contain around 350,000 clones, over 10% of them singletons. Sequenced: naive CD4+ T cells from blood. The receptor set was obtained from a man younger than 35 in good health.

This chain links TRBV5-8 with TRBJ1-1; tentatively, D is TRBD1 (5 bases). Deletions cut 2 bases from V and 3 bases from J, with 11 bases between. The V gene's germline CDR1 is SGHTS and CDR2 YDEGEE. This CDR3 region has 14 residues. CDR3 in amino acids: CASSFQGPDTEAFF. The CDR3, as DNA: TGTGCCAGCAGCTTTCAGGGCCCGGACACTGAAGCTTTCTTT.

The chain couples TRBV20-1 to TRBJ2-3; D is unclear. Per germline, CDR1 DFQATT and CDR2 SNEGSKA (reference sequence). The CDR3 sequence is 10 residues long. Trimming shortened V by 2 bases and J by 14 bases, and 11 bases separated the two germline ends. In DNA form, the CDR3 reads TGCAGTGCTAGACTAGTGACTCTGTATTTT. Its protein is CSARLVTLYF.

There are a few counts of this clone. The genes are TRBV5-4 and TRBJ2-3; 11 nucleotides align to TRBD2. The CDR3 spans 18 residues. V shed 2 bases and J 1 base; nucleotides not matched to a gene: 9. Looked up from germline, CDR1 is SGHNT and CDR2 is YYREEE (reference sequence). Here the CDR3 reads CASSFSLAGGWGTDTQYF. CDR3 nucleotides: TGTGCCAGCAGCTTCTCTCTAGCGGGGGGATGGGGCACAGATACGCAGTATTTT.

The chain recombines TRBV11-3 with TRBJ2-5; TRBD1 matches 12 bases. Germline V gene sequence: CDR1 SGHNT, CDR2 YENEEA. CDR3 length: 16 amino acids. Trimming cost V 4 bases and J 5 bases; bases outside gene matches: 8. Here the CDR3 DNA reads TGTGCCAGCAGCTCTGGGACAGGGGGCTTAGCGGAGACCCAGTACTTC. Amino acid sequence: CASSSGTGGLAETQYF.

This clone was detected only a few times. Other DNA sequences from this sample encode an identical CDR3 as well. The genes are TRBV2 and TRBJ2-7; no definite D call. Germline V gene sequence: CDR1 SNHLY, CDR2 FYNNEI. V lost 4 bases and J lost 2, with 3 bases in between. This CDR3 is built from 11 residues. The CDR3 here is CASSGPYEQYF. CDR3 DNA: TGTGCCAGCAGTGGGCCCTACGAGCAGTACTTC.

CDR3 bases: TGTGCCAGCAGCCCCCCGGGACAGGCGAGCACCGGGGAGCTGTTTTTT. Its protein product is CASSPPGQASTGELFF. The chain recombines TRBV9 with TRBJ2-2; 8 bases line up with TRBD1. V lost 4 bases, J lost 4 bases, and 9 bases stayed unmatched. CDR3 size: 16 residues. Germline CDR1 and CDR2: SGDLS and YYNGEE.

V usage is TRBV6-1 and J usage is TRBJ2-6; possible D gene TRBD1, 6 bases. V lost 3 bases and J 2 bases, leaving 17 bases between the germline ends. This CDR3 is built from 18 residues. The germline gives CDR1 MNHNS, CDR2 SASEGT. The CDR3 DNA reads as TGTGCCAGCAGTGAGGCGGGCAGGGGAACAGCTGGGGCCAACGTCCTGACTTTC. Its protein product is CASSEAGRGTAGANVLTF.

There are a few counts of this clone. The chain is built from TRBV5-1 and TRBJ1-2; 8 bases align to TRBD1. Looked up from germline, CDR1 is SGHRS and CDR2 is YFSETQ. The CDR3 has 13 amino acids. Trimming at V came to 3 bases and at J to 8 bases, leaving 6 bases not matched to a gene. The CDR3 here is CASSWDRNGGYTF. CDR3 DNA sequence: TGCGCCAGCAGCTGGGACAGGAATGGGGGCTACACCTTC.

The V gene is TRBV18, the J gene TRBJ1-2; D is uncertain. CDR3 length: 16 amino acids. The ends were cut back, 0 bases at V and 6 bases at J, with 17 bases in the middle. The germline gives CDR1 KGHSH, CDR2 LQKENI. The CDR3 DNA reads TGTGCCAGCTCACCACCGGCAGGAGGTCCTATGGATGGCTACACCTTC. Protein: CASSPPAGGPMDGYTF.

CDR3 nucleotide sequence: TGCGCCAGCAGCTTGGGGACAGGGTCAGGCGAGCAGTACTTC. It specifies CASSLGTGSGEQYF. This chain connects TRBV5-1 to TRBJ2-7; TRBD1 aligns across 8 bases. The germline gives CDR1 SGHRS, CDR2 YFSETQ. The CDR3 loop spans 14 amino acids. Trimming removed 0 bases from V and 6 bases from J; junction bases left unmatched: 5.

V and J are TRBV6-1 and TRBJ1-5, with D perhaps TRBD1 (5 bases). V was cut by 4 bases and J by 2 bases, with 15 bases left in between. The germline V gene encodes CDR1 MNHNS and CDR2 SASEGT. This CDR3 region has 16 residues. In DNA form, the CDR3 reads TGTGCCAGCAGTGGAGGACAAATATGGGGCAATCAGCCCCAGCATTTT. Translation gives CASSGGQIWGNQPQHF.

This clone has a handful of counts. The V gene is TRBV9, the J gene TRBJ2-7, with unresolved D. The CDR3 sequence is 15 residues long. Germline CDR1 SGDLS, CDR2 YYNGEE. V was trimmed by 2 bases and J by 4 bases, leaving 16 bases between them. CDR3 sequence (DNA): TGTGCCAGCAGCGTCGATGTAGATCCGAGATACGAGCAGTACTTC. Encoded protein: CASSVDVDPRYEQYF.

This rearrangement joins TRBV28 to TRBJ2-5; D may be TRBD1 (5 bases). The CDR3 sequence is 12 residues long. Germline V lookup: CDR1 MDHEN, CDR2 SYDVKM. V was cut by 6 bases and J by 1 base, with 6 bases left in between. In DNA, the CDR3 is TGTGCCAGCAGAGACAGCCAAGAGACCCAGTACTTC. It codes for CASRDSQETQYF. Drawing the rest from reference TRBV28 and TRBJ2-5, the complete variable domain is DVKVTQSSRYLVKRTGEKVFLECVQDMDHENMFWYRQDPGLGLRLIYFSYDVKMKEKGDIPEGYSVSREKKERFSLILESASTNQTSMYLCASRDSQETQYFGPGTRLLVL.

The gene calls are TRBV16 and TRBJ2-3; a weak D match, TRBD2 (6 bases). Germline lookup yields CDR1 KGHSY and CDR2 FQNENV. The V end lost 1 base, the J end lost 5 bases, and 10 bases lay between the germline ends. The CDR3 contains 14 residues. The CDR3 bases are TGTGCCAGCAGCCAATACGGGAGTGAAGATACGCAGTATTTT. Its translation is CASSQYGSEDTQYF.

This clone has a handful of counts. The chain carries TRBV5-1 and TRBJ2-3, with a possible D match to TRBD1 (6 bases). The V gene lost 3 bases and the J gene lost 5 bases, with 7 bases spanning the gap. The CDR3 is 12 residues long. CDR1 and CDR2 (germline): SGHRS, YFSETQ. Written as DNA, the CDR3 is TGCGCCAGCAGCTGGGGGCAAGATACGCAGTATTTT. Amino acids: CASSWGQDTQYF. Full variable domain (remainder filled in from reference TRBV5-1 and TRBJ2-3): KAGVTQTPRYLIKTRGQQVTLSCSPISGHRSVSWYQQTPGQGLQFLFEYFSETQRNKGNFPGRFSGRQFSNSRSEMNVSTLELGDSALYLCASSWGQDTQYFGPGTRLTVL.

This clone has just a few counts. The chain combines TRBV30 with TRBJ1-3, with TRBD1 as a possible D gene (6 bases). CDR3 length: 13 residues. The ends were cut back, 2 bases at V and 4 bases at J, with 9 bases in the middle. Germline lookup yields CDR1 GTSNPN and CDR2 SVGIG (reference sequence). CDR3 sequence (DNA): TGTGCCTGGAGTTCGCAGGGGGGAAACACCATATATTTT. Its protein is CAWSSQGGNTIYF.

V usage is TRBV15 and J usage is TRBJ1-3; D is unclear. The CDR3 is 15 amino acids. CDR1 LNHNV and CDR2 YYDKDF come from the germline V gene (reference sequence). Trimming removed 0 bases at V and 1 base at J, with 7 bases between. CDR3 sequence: CATSRDLNSGNTIYF. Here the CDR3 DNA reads TGTGCCACCAGCAGAGATTTAAATTCTGGAAACACCATATATTTT.

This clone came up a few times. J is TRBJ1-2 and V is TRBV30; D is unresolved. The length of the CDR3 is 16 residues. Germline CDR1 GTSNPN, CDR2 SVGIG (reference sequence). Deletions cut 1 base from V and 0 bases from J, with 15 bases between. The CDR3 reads CAWSGRRVSANYGYTF. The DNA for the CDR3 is TGTGCCTGGAGTGGTAGGAGGGTTTCGGCTAACTATGGCTACACCTTC.

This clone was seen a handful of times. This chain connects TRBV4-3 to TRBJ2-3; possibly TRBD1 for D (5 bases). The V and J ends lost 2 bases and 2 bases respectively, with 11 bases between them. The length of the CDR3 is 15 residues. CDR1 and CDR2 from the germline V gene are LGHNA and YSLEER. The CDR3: CASSQFQGSTDTQYF. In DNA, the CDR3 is TGCGCCAGCAGCCAATTCCAGGGTTCCACAGATACGCAGTATTTT.

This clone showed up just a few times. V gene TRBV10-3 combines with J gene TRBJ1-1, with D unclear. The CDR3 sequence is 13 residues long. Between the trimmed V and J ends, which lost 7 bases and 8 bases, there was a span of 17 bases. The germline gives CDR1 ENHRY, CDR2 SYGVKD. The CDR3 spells CAINSVRSKEAFF. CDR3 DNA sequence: TGTGCCATCAATTCGGTCCGTTCGAAGGAAGCTTTCTTT.

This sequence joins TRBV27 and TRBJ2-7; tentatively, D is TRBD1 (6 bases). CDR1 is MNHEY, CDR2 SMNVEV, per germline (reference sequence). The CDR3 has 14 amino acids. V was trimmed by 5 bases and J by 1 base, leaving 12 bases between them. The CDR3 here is CASSPRTASYEQYF. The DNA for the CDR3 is TGTGCCAGCAGTCCCCGGACAGCTTCCTACGAGCAGTACTTC.

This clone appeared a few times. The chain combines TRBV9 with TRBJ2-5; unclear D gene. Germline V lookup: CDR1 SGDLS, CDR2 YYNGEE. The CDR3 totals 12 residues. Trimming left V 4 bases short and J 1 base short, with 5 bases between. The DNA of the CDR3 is TGTGCCAGCAGCCCTACCCAAGAGACCCAGTACTTC. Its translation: CASSPTQETQYF.